This T cell receptor beta chain was identified in a study of cytomegalovirus exposure and HLA in healthy donors. Study-wide results and limits: There were some public TCRs occurring in many donors, but most TCR sequences were rare. A later analysis showed that HLA-associated TCR beta chains had undergone more clonal expansion than equally common others. CMV serostatus was the only immune exposure information that was available. About 90% or about 30% of the time was how often most TCR beta V segments were productive, according to an earlier analysis.

On this clone itself: The antigen remains undetermined.

With V trimmed by 1 base and J by 3 bases, 2 bases remained unmatched. This CDR3 spans 15 amino acids. Looked up from germline, CDR1 is SNHLY and CDR2 is FYNNEI. Use of 60 Vbeta and 13 Jbeta primers characterized the PCR. The repertoire was sequenced with immunoSEQ multiplex PCR; TCRdb's copy has only in-frame clones and lacks some. The sample lists 200,000 or so clones, 60% to 80% occurring once. The chain joins TRBV2 to TRBJ2-7, with TRBD2 matching 11 bases. Sample: PBMCs. This sequence originates from a young woman in good health and CMV-seronegative. CDR3 sequence reads: CASSEGSGRVYEQYF. In DNA form, the CDR3 reads TGTGCCAGCAGTGAAGGTAGCGGGAGGGTCTACGAGCAGTACTTC.